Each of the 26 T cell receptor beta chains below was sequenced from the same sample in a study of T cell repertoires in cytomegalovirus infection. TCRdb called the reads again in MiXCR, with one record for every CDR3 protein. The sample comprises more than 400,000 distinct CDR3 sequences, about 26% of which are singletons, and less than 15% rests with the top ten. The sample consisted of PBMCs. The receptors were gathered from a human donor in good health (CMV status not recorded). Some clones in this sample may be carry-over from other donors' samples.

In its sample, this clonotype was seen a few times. As DNA, the CDR3 is TGTGCCAGCTCACCAACCACGGGTAGCAATCAGCCCCAGCATTTT. Protein: CASSPTTGSNQPQHF. The V call is TRBV18, the J call TRBJ1-5; D not resolved. CDR1 KGHSH and CDR2 LQKENI come from the germline V gene. V gave up 2 bases and J gave up 0 bases, with 8 bases separating them. CDR3 size: 15 residues.

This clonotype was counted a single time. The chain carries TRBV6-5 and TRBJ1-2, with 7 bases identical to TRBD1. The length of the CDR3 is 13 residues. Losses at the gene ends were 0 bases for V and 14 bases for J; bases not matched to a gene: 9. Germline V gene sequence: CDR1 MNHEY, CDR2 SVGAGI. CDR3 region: CASSYSGQPKYTF. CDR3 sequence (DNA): TGTGCCAGCAGTTACTCGGGACAGCCAAAATATACCTTC.

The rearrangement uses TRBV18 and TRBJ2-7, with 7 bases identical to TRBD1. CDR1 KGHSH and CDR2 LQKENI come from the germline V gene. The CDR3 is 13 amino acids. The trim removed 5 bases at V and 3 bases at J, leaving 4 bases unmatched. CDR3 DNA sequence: TGTGCCAGCTCAGCCGGGACAGTCTACGAGCAGTACTTC. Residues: CASSAGTVYEQYF.

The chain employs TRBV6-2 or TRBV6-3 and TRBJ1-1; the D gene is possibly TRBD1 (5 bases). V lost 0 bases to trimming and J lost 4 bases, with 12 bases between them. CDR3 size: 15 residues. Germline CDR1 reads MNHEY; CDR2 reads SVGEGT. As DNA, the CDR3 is TGTGCCAGCAGTTACTCCGGAAGGAGGGGCACTGAAGCTTTCTTT. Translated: CASSYSGRRGTEAFF.

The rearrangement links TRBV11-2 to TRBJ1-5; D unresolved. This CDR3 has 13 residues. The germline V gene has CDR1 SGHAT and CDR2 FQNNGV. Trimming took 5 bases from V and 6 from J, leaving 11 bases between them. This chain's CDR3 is CASSTTPGQPQHF. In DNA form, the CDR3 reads TGTGCCAGCAGCACGACACCGGGTCAGCCCCAGCATTTT. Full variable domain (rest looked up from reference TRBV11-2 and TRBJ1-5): EAGVAQSPRYKIIEKRQSVAFWCNPISGHATLYWYQQILGQGPKLLIQFQNNGVVDDSQLPKDRFSAERLKGVDSTLKIQPAKLEDSAVYLCASSTTPGQPQHFGDGTRLSIL.

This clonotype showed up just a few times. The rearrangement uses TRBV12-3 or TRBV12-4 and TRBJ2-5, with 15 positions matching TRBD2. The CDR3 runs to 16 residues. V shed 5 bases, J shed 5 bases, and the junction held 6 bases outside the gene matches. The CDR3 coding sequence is TGTGCCAGCAGTCCTCCCGGGACTAGCGGGAGGGAGACCCAGTACTTC. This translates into CASSPPGTSGRETQYF.

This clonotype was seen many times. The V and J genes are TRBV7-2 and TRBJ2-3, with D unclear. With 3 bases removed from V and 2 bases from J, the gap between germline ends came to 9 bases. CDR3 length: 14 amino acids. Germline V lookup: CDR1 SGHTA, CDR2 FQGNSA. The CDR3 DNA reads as TGTGCCAGCAGCTTTGATCTTCTCACAGATACGCAGTATTTT. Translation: CASSFDLLTDTQYF.

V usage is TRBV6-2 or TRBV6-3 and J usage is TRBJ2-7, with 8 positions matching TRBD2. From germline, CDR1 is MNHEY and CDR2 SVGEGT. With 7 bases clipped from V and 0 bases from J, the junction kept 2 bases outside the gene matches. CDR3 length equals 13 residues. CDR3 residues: CASKAGASYEQYF. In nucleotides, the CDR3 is TGTGCCAGCAAAGCGGGAGCCTCCTACGAGCAGTACTTC.

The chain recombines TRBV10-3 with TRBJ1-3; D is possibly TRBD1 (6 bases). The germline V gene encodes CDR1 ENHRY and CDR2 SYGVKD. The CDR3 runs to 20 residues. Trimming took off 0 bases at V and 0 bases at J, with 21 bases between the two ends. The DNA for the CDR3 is TGTGCCATCAGTGAGTCAGGACAGAAAATCGCACTCTTCTCTGGAAACACCATATATTTT. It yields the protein CAISESGQKIALFSGNTIYF.

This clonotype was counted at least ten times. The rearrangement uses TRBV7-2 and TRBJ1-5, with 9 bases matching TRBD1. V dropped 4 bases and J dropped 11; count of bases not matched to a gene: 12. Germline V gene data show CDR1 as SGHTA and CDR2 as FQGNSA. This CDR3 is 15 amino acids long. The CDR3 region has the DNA TGTGCCAGCAGCTCTCCCGGGACAGGGATCCGGGCCCAGCATTTT. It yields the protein CASSSPGTGIRAQHF.

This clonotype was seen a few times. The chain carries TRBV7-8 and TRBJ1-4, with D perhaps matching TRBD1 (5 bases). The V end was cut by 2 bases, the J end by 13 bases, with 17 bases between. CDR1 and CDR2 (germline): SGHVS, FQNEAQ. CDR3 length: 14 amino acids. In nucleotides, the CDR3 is TGTGCCAGCAGCTTATATCGGACACCAAATGTACTGTTTTTT. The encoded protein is CASSLYRTPNVLFF.

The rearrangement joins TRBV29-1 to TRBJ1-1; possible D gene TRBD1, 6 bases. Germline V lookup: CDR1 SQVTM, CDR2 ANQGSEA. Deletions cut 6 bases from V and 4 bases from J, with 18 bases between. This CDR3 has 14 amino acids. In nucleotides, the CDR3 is TGCAGCGTGTCGAGAACAGGGCTTAGCACTGAAGCTTTCTTT. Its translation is CSVSRTGLSTEAFF.

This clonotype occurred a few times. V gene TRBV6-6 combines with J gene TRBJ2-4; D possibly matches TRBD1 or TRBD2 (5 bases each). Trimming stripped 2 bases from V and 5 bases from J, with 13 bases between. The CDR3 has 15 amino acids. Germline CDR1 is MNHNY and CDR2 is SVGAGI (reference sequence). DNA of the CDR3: TGTGCCAGCAGTTACCCCCGGGACGGACAAAACATTCAGTACTTC. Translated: CASSYPRDGQNIQYF.

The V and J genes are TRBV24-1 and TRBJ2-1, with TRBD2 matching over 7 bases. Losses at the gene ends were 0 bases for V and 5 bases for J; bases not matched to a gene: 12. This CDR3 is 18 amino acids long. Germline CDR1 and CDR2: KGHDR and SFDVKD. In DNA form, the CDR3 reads TGTGCCACCAGTGATTTGAGGCGGGAGCTTAAGTCGGACAATGAGCAGTTCTTC. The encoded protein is CATSDLRRELKSDNEQFF.

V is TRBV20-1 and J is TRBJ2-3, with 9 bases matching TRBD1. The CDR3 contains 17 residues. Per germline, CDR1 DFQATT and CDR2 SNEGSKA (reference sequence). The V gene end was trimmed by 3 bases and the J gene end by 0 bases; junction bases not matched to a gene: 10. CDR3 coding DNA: TGCAGTGCTAGGTTCCCCCCGGGACAGGGCAGCACAGATACGCAGTATTTT. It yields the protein CSARFPPGQGSTDTQYF.

CDR3 region: CASSYSNQTGPLKPQHF. DNA of the CDR3: TGTGCCAGCAGTTACTCGAACCAGACAGGACCCCTTAAGCCCCAGCATTTT. The chain combines TRBV6-2 or TRBV6-3 with TRBJ1-5; tentatively, D is TRBD1 (6 bases). Germline CDR1 MNHEY, CDR2 SVGEGT. There are 17 residues in the CDR3. V lost 0 bases, J lost 8 bases, and 20 bases lay in between.

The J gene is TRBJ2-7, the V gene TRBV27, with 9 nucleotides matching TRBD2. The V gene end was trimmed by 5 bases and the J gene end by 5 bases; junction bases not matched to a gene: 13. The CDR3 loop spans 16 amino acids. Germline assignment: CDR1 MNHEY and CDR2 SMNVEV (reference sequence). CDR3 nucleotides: TGTGCCAGCAGTCTTCTGAGCGGGAGGAGACCCGACGAGCAGTACTTC. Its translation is CASSLLSGRRPDEQYF.

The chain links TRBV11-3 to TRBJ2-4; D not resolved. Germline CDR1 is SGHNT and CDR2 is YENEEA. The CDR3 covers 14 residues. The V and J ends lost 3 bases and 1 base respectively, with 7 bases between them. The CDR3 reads CASSFEGAKNIQYF. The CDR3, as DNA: TGTGCCAGCAGCTTCGAAGGGGCCAAAAACATTCAGTACTTC.

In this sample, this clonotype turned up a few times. CDR3 DNA: TGTGCCACCAGCGAGGGTGGACTAGCGGGAGCAGAGAACACCGGGGAGCTGTTTTTT. Its translation is CATSEGGLAGAENTGELFF. The chain employs TRBV15 and TRBJ2-2, with 13 bases aligning to TRBD2. V dropped 5 bases and J dropped 1; count of bases not matched to a gene: 10. Germline V gives CDR1 LNHNV, CDR2 YYDKDF (reference sequence). The CDR3 runs to 19 residues.

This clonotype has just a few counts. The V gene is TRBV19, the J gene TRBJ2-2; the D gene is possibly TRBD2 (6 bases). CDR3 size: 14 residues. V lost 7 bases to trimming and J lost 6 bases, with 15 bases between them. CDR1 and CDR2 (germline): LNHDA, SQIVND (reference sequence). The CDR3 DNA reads TGTGCCAGTAATCTTATGGACTACTCCGGGGAGCTGTTTTTT. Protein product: CASNLMDYSGELFF.

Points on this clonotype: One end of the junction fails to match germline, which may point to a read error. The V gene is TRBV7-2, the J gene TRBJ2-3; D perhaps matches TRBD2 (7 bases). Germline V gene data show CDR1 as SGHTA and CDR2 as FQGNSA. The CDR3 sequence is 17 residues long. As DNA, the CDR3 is TGTGCCAGCAGCTTATATGGGGGGGCGGGAGTTAAAGATACGCGGTATTTT. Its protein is CASSLYGGAGVKDTRYF.

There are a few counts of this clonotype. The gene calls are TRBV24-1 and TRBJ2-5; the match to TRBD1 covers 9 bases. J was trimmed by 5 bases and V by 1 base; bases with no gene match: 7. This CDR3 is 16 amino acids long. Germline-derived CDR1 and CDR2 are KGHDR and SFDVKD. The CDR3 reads CATSDFIGQGLETQYF. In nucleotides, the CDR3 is TGTGCCACCAGTGATTTTATAGGACAGGGGTTGGAGACCCAGTACTTC.

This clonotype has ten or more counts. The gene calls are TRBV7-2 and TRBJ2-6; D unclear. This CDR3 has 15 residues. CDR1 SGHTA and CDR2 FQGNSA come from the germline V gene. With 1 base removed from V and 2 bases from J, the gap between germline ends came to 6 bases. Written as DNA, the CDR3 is TGTGCCAGCAGCTTAGAGAACCCTGGGGCCAACGTCCTGACTTTC. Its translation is CASSLENPGANVLTF.

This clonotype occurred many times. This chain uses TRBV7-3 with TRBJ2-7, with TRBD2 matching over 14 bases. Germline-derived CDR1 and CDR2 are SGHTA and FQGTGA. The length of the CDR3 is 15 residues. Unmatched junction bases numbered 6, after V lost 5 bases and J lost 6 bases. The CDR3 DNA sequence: TGTGCCAGCAGCCAAGTCGGGACTAGCGGGGGCGAGCAGTACTTC. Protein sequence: CASSQVGTSGGEQYF.

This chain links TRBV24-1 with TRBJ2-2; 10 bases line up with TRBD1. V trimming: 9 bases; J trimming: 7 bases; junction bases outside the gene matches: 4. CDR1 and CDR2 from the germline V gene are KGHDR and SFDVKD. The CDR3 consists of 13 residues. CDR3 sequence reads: CATGTGVGGELFF. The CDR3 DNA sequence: TGTGCCACCGGGACAGGGGTAGGCGGGGAGCTGTTTTTT.

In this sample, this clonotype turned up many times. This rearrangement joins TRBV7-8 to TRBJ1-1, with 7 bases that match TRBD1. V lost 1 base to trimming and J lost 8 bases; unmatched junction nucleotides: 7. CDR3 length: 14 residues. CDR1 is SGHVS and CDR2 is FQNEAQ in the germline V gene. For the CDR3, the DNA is TGTGCCAGCAGCTTAGTTAGACAGGGTGAAGAAGCTTTCTTT. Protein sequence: CASSLVRQGEEAFF.